Listed below are T cell receptor beta chains from one sample, sequenced in a study of yellow fever vaccine responses in identical twins. MiXCR was run by TCRdb on the RT-PCR reads, yielding one entry per CDR3 protein. The sample comprises 7,500 to 10,000 distinct CDR3 sequences, 75% to 90% of which are singletons, and about 2.2% rests with the top ten. This sample comprised T cells from blood (PBMCs), unsorted or a sorted subset (not recorded which), obtained before or after yellow fever vaccination (not recorded which). These receptors originate from a woman between 18 and 29 years old who received the yellow fever vaccine. Both conserved end residues are part of each CDR3. Each record gives: clone size, J gene, V gene, D gene, CDR3 DNA, CDR3 protein. A D gene is named only where the DNA matches it firmly. A row's size may be missing; if present it is once, few, many or a size class.

>once|TRBJ2-7|TRBV9|.
TGTGCCAGCAGCAAGTACGAAGGGCTCTACGAGCAGTACTTC
CASSKYEGLYEQYF
>.|TRBJ1-2|TRBV24-1|.
TGTGCCACCAGTGAAGGTTTCACAGACTATGGCTACACCTTC
CATSEGFTDYGYTF
>.|TRBJ1-2|TRBV18|.
TGTGCCAGCTCTGAGAGGGTTGACTATGGCTACACCTTC
CASSERVDYGYTF
>once|TRBJ2-1|TRBV29-1|TRBD2
TGCAGCATCCTCGGACTAGCGGGCCGACGGAAGTACAATGAGCAGTTCTTC
CSILGLAGRRKYNEQFF
>few|TRBJ2-3|TRBV11-2|TRBD1
TGTGCCAGCAGCTTAGGGACAGGGGACACAGATACGCAGTATTTT
CASSLGTGDTDTQYF
>.|TRBJ2-1|TRBV29-1|TRBD2
TGCAGCGTCCTTAGCGGGAGAAGGAACAATGAGCAGTTCTTC
CSVLSGRRNNEQFF
>.|TRBJ2-3|TRBV20-1|.
TGCAGTGCTCAGGGTAGCACAGATACGCAGTATTTT
CSAQGSTDTQYF
>few|TRBJ2-1|TRBV6-5|.
TGTGCCAGCAGTTACTCTCGCTACAATGAGCAGTTCTTC
CASSYSRYNEQFF
>once|TRBJ1-6|TRBV18|.
TGTGCCAGCTCACCAACGCAGGGTCCGGGTTCACCCCTCCACTTT
CASSPTQGPGSPLHF
>.|TRBJ2-3|TRBV5-1|TRBD1
TGCGCCAGCAGCAAGGGACAGCTCAACACAGATACGCAGTATTTT
CASSKGQLNTDTQYF
>.|TRBJ1-2|TRBV29-1|.
TGCAGCGTTGGTCGACAGGATAATGGCTACACCTTC
CSVGRQDNGYTF
>.|TRBJ2-3|TRBV10-3|.
TGTGCCATCAGTGAGTTAGATAGCACAGATACGCAGTATTTT
CAISELDSTDTQYF
>.|TRBJ2-2|TRBV12-3/TRBV12-4|TRBD1
TGTGCCAGCAGTAACAGGGGGACCGGGGAGCTGTTTTTT
CASSNRGTGELFF
>.|TRBJ1-6|TRBV4-1|.
TGCGCCAGCACGATTAATCCGAATTCACCCCTCCACTTT
CASTINPNSPLHF
>.|TRBJ2-7|TRBV28|.
TGTGCCAGCAGTTTGCCTCTTCCTAGCCAGCAGTACTTC
CASSLPLPSQQYF
>.|TRBJ2-5|TRBV11-1|.
TGTGCCAGCAGCTTCCCCGTGTCGGAGACCCAGTACTTC
CASSFPVSETQYF
>once|TRBJ1-4|TRBV29-1|.
TGCAGCGTTGACGGCGCTGAAAAACTGTTTTTT
CSVDGAEKLFF
>.|TRBJ2-3|TRBV29-1|.
TGCAGCGCCAACAGGGACCCCACAGATACGCAGTATTTT
CSANRDPTDTQYF
>.|TRBJ1-3|TRBV12-3/TRBV12-4|.
TGTGCCAGCAGTCGAACAGGGCTGATCGCGAACACCATATATTTT
CASSRTGLIANTIYF
>.|TRBJ1-5|TRBV19|.
TGTGCCAGTATCGGGTACAATCAGCCCCAGCATTTT
CASIGYNQPQHF
>.|TRBJ2-7|TRBV28|.
TGTGCCAGCAGCCTAGGACTCATCTACGAGCAGTACTTC
CASSLGLIYEQYF
>.|TRBJ1-2|TRBV3-1|TRBD1
TGTGCCAGCAGCCCAACTACAGGGGACCGGGGCTACACCTTC
CASSPTTGDRGYTF
>.|TRBJ1-4|TRBV10-3|.
TGTGCCACCCGGGCACTGTGGCGCGATGAAAAACTGTTTTTT
CATRALWRDEKLFF
>.|TRBJ1-4|TRBV6-1|.
TGTGCCAGCAGAGGGCCCGCCGGGAATGAAAAACTGTTTTTT
CASRGPAGNEKLFF
>.|TRBJ2-1|TRBV15|.
TGTGCCACCGGGGGGAGGCGGGACAACAATGAGCAGTTCTTC
CATGGRRDNNEQFF
>.|TRBJ2-1|TRBV11-3|.
TGTGCCAGCAGCTTAGTGATGTCCTTCAATGAGCAGTTCTTC
CASSLVMSFNEQFF
>few|TRBJ2-2|TRBV2|TRBD2
TGTGCCAGCAGTGACCCACTAGCGGGAGGGGCGAACACCGGGGAGCTGTTTTTT
CASSDPLAGGANTGELFF
>.|TRBJ2-5|TRBV20-1|.
TGCAGTGCTTCGAAAGGCCAGGGGACCCAGTACTTC
CSASKGQGTQYF
>.|TRBJ1-4|TRBV2|.
TGTGCCAGCAGGGAAACAGGTGCAACTAATGAAAAACTGTTTTTT
CASRETGATNEKLFF
>.|TRBJ2-3|TRBV20-1|.
TGCAGTGCCCCCCCTAGCACAGATACGCAGTATTTT
CSAPPSTDTQYF
>.|TRBJ2-1|TRBV28|.
TGTGCCAGTCTGACCTTGTCCTACAATGAGCAGTTCTTC
CASLTLSYNEQFF
>.|TRBJ2-7|TRBV5-1|TRBD2
TGCGCCAGCAGCTTATATCCGGGAGGGAACGAGCAGTACTTC
CASSLYPGGNEQYF
>.|TRBJ1-4|TRBV13|.
TGTGCCACCGCGTTGAAGCTGGCTAATGAAAAACTGTTTTTT
CATALKLANEKLFF